Presented here are 3 T cell receptor beta chains from one specimen sequenced in a study of tumor-infiltrating lymphocytes in primary liver carcinoma. Between about 19 and 34 mg of unsorted bulk tissue served as the source from which RNA and DNA were co-extracted. Starting material of 450 to 550 ng total RNA yielded TCR beta cDNA via a constant-region primer. Employing slightly modified ARM-PCR, three nested multiplex PCR rounds were run, and these gave rise to the TCR beta libraries. Researchers ran the first two PCR rounds for roughly 11 cycles each with TRBV1-TRBV30 forward primers and a C-beta reverse primer. TCRdb ran MiXCR on the multiplex PCR reads and lists one entry per CDR3 protein. Of 90,000 to 150,000 distinct CDR3 sequences in the sample, roughly 75% are singletons; the top ten hold around 8.1%. Sample: tumor-adjacent normal liver tissue. Every receptor here comes from a woman aged 55-75 years with primary liver carcinoma and hepatitis B virus infection.

Regarding this clonotype: Compared with germline, one end of the junction differs, possibly owing to a read error. The chain recombines TRBV28 with TRBJ2-5; 8 bases match TRBD1. Per germline, CDR1 MDHEN and CDR2 SYDVKM. The CDR3 length is 15 residues. The CDR3 is CASSPFRGRQETRYF. CDR3 DNA sequence: TGTGCCAGCAGCCCTTTCAGGGGGCGCCAAGAGACCCGGTACTTC.

With respect to this clonotype: A much more abundant neighbour one base away suggests this may be a read error. This chain joins TRBV29-1 and TRBJ1-2; 8 nucleotides line up with TRBD1. The CDR3 length is 14 residues. The germline V gene has CDR1 SQVTM and CDR2 ANQGSEA. CDR3 DNA sequence: TGCAGAGTTGGGACAGGCCCTCCCAACTATGGCTACACCTTC. Translation gives CRVGTGPPNYGYTF.

The gene calls are TRBV6-1 and TRBJ2-7, with a weak D call TRBD2 (7 bases). The CDR3 is 20 amino acids. Between the trimmed V and J ends, which lost 1 base and 3 bases, there was a span of 28 bases. CDR1 and CDR2 from the germline V gene are MNHNS and SASEGT. The CDR3 sequence is CASSEVAGRGASLGRYEQYF. In DNA, the CDR3 is TGTGCCAGCAGTGAAGTCGCTGGTCGGGGGGCTAGTCTGGGCCGCTACGAGCAGTACTTC.